A single sample is the source of the 20 T cell receptor beta chains below, sequenced in a study of CD8 T cells in ankylosing spondylitis. TCRdb ran MiXCR on the 5' RACE reads and lists one entry per CDR3 protein. The sample has around 250,000 distinct CDR3 sequences, 30% to 40% seen once; the top ten hold about 4.2%. What was sequenced was blood, either unsorted or a sorted T cell fraction (not recorded which). Receptor source: a male donor with ankylosing spondylitis or in good health (not recorded which).

In its sample, this clonotype was seen a few times. This chain uses TRBV5-5 with TRBJ1-1; TRBD1 might be the D (5 bases). Germline V CDR1 and CDR2: SGHKS, YYEKEE (reference sequence). The CDR3 runs 15 residues. Trimming left V 1 base short and J 1 base short, with 11 bases between. CDR3 coding DNA: TGTGCCAGCAGCTTGTCTGGCAGGGCGAACACTGAAGCTTTCTTT. It is translated as CASSLSGRANTEAFF. The complete variable domain, with remaining parts taken from reference TRBV5-5 and TRBJ1-1, reads DAGVTQSPTHLIKTRGQQVTLRCSPISGHKSVSWYQQVLGQGPQFIFQYYEKEERGRGNFPDRFSARQFPNYSSELNVNALLLGDSALYLCASSLSGRANTEAFFGQGTRLTVV.

The chain is built from TRBV5-1 and TRBJ2-3, with a weak D call TRBD2 (5 bases). CDR1 and CDR2 (germline): SGHRS, YFSETQ. V gave up 3 bases and J gave up 6 bases, with 11 bases separating them. This CDR3 is built from 13 residues. The CDR3 is CASSWASIDTQYF. The CDR3, as DNA: TGCGCCAGCAGCTGGGCTAGCATTGATACGCAGTATTTT.

Concerning this clonotype itself: Germline and junction disagree at one end, which may indicate a read error. The V gene is TRBV15, the J gene TRBJ2-7; TRBD1 aligns across 7 bases. CDR3 length equals 13 residues. CDR1 is LNHNV, CDR2 YYDKDF, per germline (reference sequence). The chain's CDR3 is CATSRDREDEQYF. The CDR3 DNA reads as TGTGCCACCAGCCGAGACAGGGAAGACGAGCAGTACTTC.

This clonotype came up a few times. The chain joins TRBV4-2 to TRBJ1-1, with TRBD1 identical over 9 bases. CDR1 is LGHNA, CDR2 YNFKEQ, per germline. Trimming removed 7 bases from V and 4 bases from J; junction bases left unmatched: 7. This CDR3 contains 14 residues. The CDR3 DNA is TGTGCCAGCACCTCGATGACAGGGGGCACTGAAGCTTTCTTT. The encoded protein is CASTSMTGGTEAFF.

The chain is built from TRBV12-3 or TRBV12-4 and TRBJ2-1, with D hard to call. The CDR3 loop spans 16 amino acids. Trimming stripped 1 base from V and 7 bases from J, with 17 bases between. The CDR3 DNA reads TGTGCCAGCAGTTTAGGTATTGGATTAGATGGGAATGAGCAGTTCTTC. Protein: CASSLGIGLDGNEQFF.

The chain joins TRBV29-1 to TRBJ2-1, with D tentatively TRBD2 (6 bases). The CDR3 has 13 residues. Germline V lookup: CDR1 SQVTM, CDR2 ANQGSEA. Trimming removed 6 bases from V and 6 bases from J, with 15 bases in between. In DNA, the CDR3 is TGCAGCGTCCTCGCGCTAGCGCCCAATGAGCAGTTCTTC. Its translation is CSVLALAPNEQFF.

The CDR3 region has the DNA TGTGCCAGCAGACCGGGACAGTCCGCCTACGAGCAGTACTTC. This translates into CASRPGQSAYEQYF. The chain joins TRBV12-3 or TRBV12-4 to TRBJ2-7, with 7 bases lining up with TRBD1. Trimming removed 6 bases from V and 2 bases from J; junction bases left unmatched: 7. This CDR3 has 14 amino acids.

The CDR3 here is CASSSRRVGLMAQYF. Written as DNA, the CDR3 is TGTGCCAGCAGCTCACGAAGGGTAGGGCTCATGGCCCAGTACTTC. This sequence joins TRBV7-8 and TRBJ2-5; D is unresolved. The germline gives CDR1 SGHVS, CDR2 FQNEAQ. The CDR3 is made up of 15 amino acids. Trimming left V 4 bases short and J 9 bases short, with 21 bases between.

In its sample, this clonotype was seen a few times. The chain carries TRBV29-1 and TRBJ2-4; tentative D call: TRBD2 (5 bases). This CDR3 is built from 11 residues. Trimming took off 3 bases at V and 8 bases at J, with 8 bases between the two ends. Germline V gene lookup returns CDR1 SQVTM and CDR2 ANQGSEA. The CDR3 protein is CSVDSEDIQYF. The CDR3 DNA follows: TGCAGCGTTGATTCGGAGGACATTCAGTACTTC.

The rearrangement links TRBV6-5 to TRBJ1-4; TRBD1 agrees at 9 bases. Germline values: CDR1 MNHEY, CDR2 SVGAGI. The CDR3 totals 18 residues. V lost 0 bases and J lost 7; bases outside the gene matches: 12. As DNA, the CDR3 is TGTGCCAGCAGTTACTCGGCCGGGACAGGGTCCCCTCCTGAAAAACTGTTTTTT. Protein: CASSYSAGTGSPPEKLFF.

The genes are TRBV27 and TRBJ2-7; D not certain. Trimming removed 2 bases at V and 2 bases at J, with 13 bases between. Germline V CDR1 and CDR2: MNHEY, SMNVEV (reference sequence). The CDR3 is made up of 15 amino acids. CDR3 DNA: TGTGCCAGCAGTTTAGGGCCAGGTAGAGCCTACGAGCAGTACTTC. Translating it yields CASSLGPGRAYEQYF.

The chain links TRBV12-3 or TRBV12-4 to TRBJ1-6; no reliable D call. The CDR3 runs to 14 residues. V dropped 1 base and J dropped 6 bases, with 7 bases sitting between them. This CDR3 reads CASSLGWGNSPLHF. The CDR3 DNA is TGTGCCAGCAGTTTAGGCTGGGGTAATTCACCCCTCCACTTT.

In its sample, this clonotype was seen a few times. V is TRBV9 and J is TRBJ2-3; the D is unclear. V lost 0 bases and J lost 4, with 12 bases in between. Per the germline V gene, CDR1 is SGDLS and CDR2 is YYNGEE. The CDR3 length is 15 residues. CDR3 sequence: CASSVGTIGADTQYF. The DNA for the CDR3 is TGTGCCAGCAGCGTAGGAACCATAGGAGCAGATACGCAGTATTTT.

The chain has TRBV7-2 and TRBJ2-1; TRBD2 aligns across 16 bases. Germline V gene sequence: CDR1 SGHTA, CDR2 FQGNSA. After removal of 4 bases from V and 8 bases from J, the junction contained 5 bases not matched to a gene. This CDR3 comprises 16 residues. The CDR3 nucleotides read TGTGCCAGCAGCTGGTCCGGGACTAGCGGGGGGGATGAGCAGTTCTTC. Residues: CASSWSGTSGGDEQFF. The full variable domain, its missing parts supplied by reference TRBV7-2 and TRBJ2-1, is GAGVSQSPSNKVTEKGKDVELRCDPISGHTALYWYRQSLGQGLEFLIYFQGNSAPDKSGLPSDRFSAERTGGSVSTLTIQRTQQEDSAVYLCASSWSGTSGGDEQFFGPGTRLTVL.

This clonotype was seen only a few times. The chain employs TRBV12-3 or TRBV12-4 and TRBJ1-3, with D hard to call. The CDR3 runs 12 residues. The V end was cut by 11 bases, the J end by 0 bases, with 8 bases between. CDR3 amino acids: CAGTDSGNTIYF. The CDR3 DNA reads as TGTGCCGGCACCGACTCTGGAAACACCATATATTTT.

This chain joins TRBV29-1 and TRBJ1-1; 9 bases align to TRBD1. Germline trimming cut 5 bases from V and 4 bases from J; bases unmatched to any gene: 17. CDR3 size: 17 residues. CDR1 is SQVTM, CDR2 ANQGSEA, per germline. The CDR3 loop reads CSVPGPGTGLRGTEAFF. CDR3 sequence (DNA): TGCAGCGTTCCCGGTCCCGGGACAGGGCTGAGGGGCACTGAAGCTTTCTTT.

The chain combines TRBV28 with TRBJ2-5; D is undetermined. CDR3 length equals 15 residues. Germline-derived CDR1 and CDR2 are MDHEN and SYDVKM. The ends were cut back, 7 bases at V and 5 bases at J, with 20 bases in the middle. The CDR3 DNA sequence: TGTGCCAGCAACCCAGTTGGGGTCAGAAAGGAGACCCAGTACTTC. It translates to CASNPVGVRKETQYF.

The rearrangement joins TRBV5-1 to TRBJ2-1; 10 nucleotides align to TRBD2. This CDR3 is built from 15 residues. From germline, CDR1 is SGHRS and CDR2 YFSETQ. With V trimmed by 7 bases and J by 10 bases, 14 bases remained unmatched. DNA of the CDR3: TGCGCCAGCCACTGGGGTCAGCGGGGGGGAGAGGAGCAGTTCTTC. It translates to CASHWGQRGGEEQFF.

Only a few counts were recorded for this clonotype. This chain links TRBV27 with TRBJ1-2; 8 bases agree with TRBD1. The length of the CDR3 is 16 residues. The germline V gene encodes CDR1 MNHEY and CDR2 SMNVEV (reference sequence). The trim removed 8 bases at V and 2 bases at J, leaving 13 bases unmatched. The CDR3, as DNA: TGTGCCAGCGGCCTGGAACAGGGGGGAAGCAACTATGGCTACACCTTC. It encodes CASGLEQGGSNYGYTF.

V usage is TRBV29-1 and J usage is TRBJ1-3; a possible D gene is TRBD1 (5 bases). Germline loops: CDR1 SQVTM, CDR2 ANQGSEA. V lost 6 bases and J 2 bases, leaving 8 bases between the germline ends. The CDR3 length is 12 residues. The CDR3 DNA reads as TGCAGCGTAGCAGGGACTGGAAACACCATATATTTT. Translation gives CSVAGTGNTIYF.